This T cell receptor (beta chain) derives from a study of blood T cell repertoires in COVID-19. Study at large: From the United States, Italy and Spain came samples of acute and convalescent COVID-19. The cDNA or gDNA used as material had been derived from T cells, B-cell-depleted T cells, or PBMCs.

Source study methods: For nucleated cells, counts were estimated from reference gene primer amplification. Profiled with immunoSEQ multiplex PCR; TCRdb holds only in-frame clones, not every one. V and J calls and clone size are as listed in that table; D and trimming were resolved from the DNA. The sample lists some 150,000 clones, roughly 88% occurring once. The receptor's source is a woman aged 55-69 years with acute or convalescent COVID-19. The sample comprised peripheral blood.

Here the CDR3 DNA reads TGTGCCAGCGGAAGGGACAGCTCTAACTATGGCTACACCTTC. Encoded protein: CASGRDSSNYGYTF. The chain carries TRBV9 and TRBJ1-2; TRBD1 matches 7 bases. Losses at the gene ends were 7 bases for V and 0 bases for J; bases not matched to a gene: 6. Germline CDR1 and CDR2: SGDLS and YYNGEE. The CDR3 is 14 amino acids.